This is a list of T cell receptor beta chains from one sample in a study of graft-versus-host responses after intestinal transplantation. For these TCRs, the target antigens are not known. Profiled with immunoSEQ multiplex PCR; TCRdb holds only in-frame clones, not every one. The top ten clones hold 1% to 1.5% of a sample with around 100,000 clones, 90% to 95% of them seen once. The source material was unstimulated CD8+ T cells sorted from spleen or lymph node cells, sampled before intestinal transplant. The receptors were gathered from a human donor who received an intestinal transplant. Each CDR3 is given with its conserved first and last residue. Each record gives: D gene, J gene, V gene, clone size, CDR3 protein, CDR3 DNA. A D gene is named only where the DNA matches it firmly. Not all rows give a size; the values are once, few, many and, for expanded clones, a class.

TRBD2 TRBJ2-7 TRBV13 . CATFRVGAGGFYEQYF TGTGCCACCTTTCGTGTAGGGGCGGGGGGATTCTACGAGCAGTACTTC
. TRBJ1-4 TRBV5-5 . CASSSVGQGSEKLFF TGTGCCAGCAGTTCCGTGGGGCAGGGCTCTGAAAAACTGTTTTTT
TRBD1 TRBJ1-1 TRBV4-1 . CASSQNPLGTENTEAFF TGCGCCAGCAGCCAAAACCCCCTCGGGACAGAGAACACTGAAGCTTTCTTT
. TRBJ2-2 TRBV27 . CASSSLPGGGELFF TGTGCCAGCAGTTCACTTCCCGGCGGCGGGGAGCTGTTTTTT
. TRBJ1-2 TRBV6-5 . CASSYSGTFNYGYTF TGTGCCAGCAGTTACTCCGGCACCTTTAACTATGGCTACACCTTC
TRBD1 TRBJ1-2 TRBV29-1 . CSAPVQGASGYTF TGCAGCGCGCCGGTACAGGGGGCCTCTGGCTACACCTTC
. TRBJ2-1 TRBV7-9 . CASSSNRELEFF TGTGCCAGCAGCTCCAACAGGGAGTTGGAGTTCTTC
. TRBJ2-7 TRBV11-2 . CASSLGHRTYEQYF TGTGCCAGCAGCTTAGGACACCGCACCTACGAGCAGTACTTC
. TRBJ1-1 TRBV9 . CASSVNGEMNTEAFF TGTGCCAGCAGCGTTAACGGAGAAATGAACACTGAAGCTTTCTTT
TRBD2 TRBJ2-1 TRBV15 . CATGNTPGGIDNEQFF TGTGCCACCGGAAATACCCCGGGGGGGATAGACAATGAGCAGTTCTTC
TRBD1 TRBJ2-7 TRBV4-1 . CASSQGETGQGNEQYF TGCGCCAGCAGCCAAGGGGAGACGGGACAGGGTAACGAGCAGTACTTC
. TRBJ1-1 TRBV2 . CASSEIKNTEAFF TGTGCCAGCAGTGAGATAAAGAACACTGAAGCTTTCTTT
. TRBJ2-7 TRBV5-1 . CATGNYSYEQYF TGCGCCACAGGGAACTACTCCTACGAGCAGTACTTC
TRBD1 TRBJ1-1 TRBV5-1 . CASSSSPGQGATEAFF TGCGCCAGCAGCTCCTCCCCGGGACAGGGGGCTACCGAAGCTTTCTTT
. TRBJ2-6 TRBV5-5 . CASSLVESGANVLTF TGTGCCAGCAGCTTGGTGGAGTCTGGGGCCAACGTCCTGACTTTC
. TRBJ1-1 TRBV5-1 once CASKLGGNTEAFF TGCGCCAGCAAGCTTGGGGGGAACACTGAAGCTTTCTTT
. TRBJ2-2 TRBV7-9 . CASSASASSGELFF TGTGCCAGCAGCGCGAGTGCTAGCTCCGGGGAGCTGTTTTTT
. TRBJ2-7 TRBV15 . CATSTGGGSAYEQYF TGTGCCACCAGCACAGGAGGGGGGTCCGCCTACGAGCAGTACTTC
. TRBJ1-1 TRBV13 . CASRRMGTEAFF TGTGCCAGCCGAAGGATGGGCACTGAAGCTTTCTTT
. TRBJ1-1 TRBV11-2 . CASSPRIGPRDTEAFF TGTGCCAGCAGCCCACGTATAGGGCCTAGGGACACTGAAGCTTTCTTT
TRBD2 TRBJ2-2 TRBV2 . CAWGALGGAHTGELFF TGTGCCTGGGGCGCTCTCGGGGGGGCCCACACCGGGGAGCTGTTTTTT
. TRBJ2-7 TRBV18 once CASSPVKLHEQYF TGTGCCAGCTCACCAGTGAAACTCCACGAGCAGTACTTC
. TRBJ2-7 TRBV2 once CASSDVGQYF TGTGCCAGCAGTGATGTAGGACAGTACTTC
. TRBJ1-5 TRBV18 . CASSPGDSNQPQHF TGTGCCAGCTCACCGGGAGATAGCAATCAGCCCCAGCATTTT
. TRBJ2-2 TRBV12-5 . CASGFPTLNTGELFF TGTGCTAGTGGTTTTCCGACGCTGAACACCGGGGAGCTGTTTTTT
. TRBJ2-7 TRBV5-6 . CASSPPPTDWSSYEQYF TGTGCCAGCAGCCCCCCACCGACGGATTGGAGCTCCTACGAGCAGTACTTC
. TRBJ1-6 TRBV5-1 . CASSLQALNSPLHF TGCGCCAGCAGCTTACAGGCGCTTAATTCACCCCTCCACTTT
. TRBJ2-7 TRBV27 . CASSLSTGPYEQYF TGTGCCAGCAGTCTGTCGACAGGTCCCTACGAGCAGTACTTC